The 28 T cell receptor beta chains below were found in one sample sequenced in a study of blood T cell repertoires in COVID-19. TCRdb's copy holds only in-frame clones and misses some; the assay was immunoSEQ multiplex PCR. The sample shows 180,000 or so clones, about four fifths of them seen only once. Source material: PBMCs or T cells enriched from blood (not recorded which). Receptors were obtained from a man in his fifties who had recovered from COVID-19.

The CDR3 sequence: CASSEFWDTLSSYNSPLHF. Here the CDR3 DNA reads TGTGCCAGCAGTGAATTCTGGGACACACTGAGCTCCTATAATTCACCCCTCCACTTT. This chain links TRBV6-1 with TRBJ1-6, with D maybe TRBD1 (6 bases). V was shortened by 2 bases and J by 0 bases, with 17 bases between the two germline ends. The CDR3 totals 19 residues. CDR1 is MNHNS and CDR2 is SASEGT in the germline V gene.

The rearrangement joins TRBV29-1 to TRBJ2-1; a possible D gene is TRBD2 (7 bases). Trimming pared 7 bases from V and 9 bases from J, leaving 19 bases between. The CDR3 is 13 residues long. The germline V gene has CDR1 SQVTM and CDR2 ANQGSEA. The CDR3, as DNA: TGCAGCGCCCCCGTCCCAGGGGAGGGTGAGCAGTTCTTC. Translation gives CSAPVPGEGEQFF.

This clone came up once. The genes are TRBV19 and TRBJ1-5; TRBD1 is a possible D gene (5 bases). Germline V CDR1 and CDR2: LNHDA, SQIVND (reference sequence). This CDR3 region has 15 residues. Trimming stripped 0 bases from V and 11 bases from J, with 17 bases between. CDR3 DNA: TGTGCCAGTAGTATAGATGTCGCAGGGCCTAGGGCCCAGCATTTT. This translates into CASSIDVAGPRAQHF.

CDR3 in DNA: TGTGCCAGCAGCTTAGAACAGATGAACACTGAAGCTTTCTTT. This sequence encodes CASSLEQMNTEAFF. This rearrangement joins TRBV7-3 to TRBJ1-1; D uncertain. Germline V CDR1 and CDR2: SGHTA, FQGTGA. Between the trimmed V and J ends, which lost 2 bases and 0 bases, there was a span of 7 bases. There are 14 residues in the CDR3.

Only a few counts were recorded for this clone. The chain couples TRBV5-4 to TRBJ2-3; 11 positions agree with TRBD2. CDR1 is SGHNT and CDR2 is YYREEE in the germline V gene (reference sequence). The CDR3 consists of 16 residues. The V gene end was trimmed by 0 bases and the J gene end by 4 bases; junction bases not matched to a gene: 4. Written as DNA, the CDR3 is TGTGCCAGCAGCTTGGGAGTAGCGGGAGGGTCAGATACGCAGTATTTT. Translating gives CASSLGVAGGSDTQYF.

This rearrangement joins TRBV4-1 to TRBJ2-1, with 8 bases identical to TRBD2. CDR1 and CDR2 from the germline V gene are MGHRA and YSYEKL. V lost 3 bases and J lost 5; bases outside the gene matches: 6. The length of the CDR3 is 15 residues. This CDR3 reads CASSHTSGTNNEQFF. CDR3 in DNA: TGCGCCAGCAGCCACACTAGCGGAACAAACAATGAGCAGTTCTTC.

The rearrangement uses TRBV28 and TRBJ2-3; weak D call: TRBD2 (5 bases). The length of the CDR3 is 16 residues. V was clipped by 5 bases and J by 0 bases, with 15 bases between them. The germline CDR1 and CDR2 sequences are MDHEN and SYDVKM. The CDR3 is CASSRLGSTSTDTQYF. The CDR3 DNA is TGTGCCAGCAGTCGACTTGGGAGTACTAGCACAGATACGCAGTATTTT.

V and J are TRBV7-6 and TRBJ1-4; 8 bases align to TRBD1. J was trimmed by 6 bases and V by 4 bases; bases with no gene match: 7. Germline lookup yields CDR1 SGHVS and CDR2 FNYEAQ. This CDR3 region has 15 residues. The CDR3 nucleotides read TGTGCCAGCAGCTCGACAGGGGTCTATCATGAAAAACTGTTTTTT. Encoded protein: CASSSTGVYHEKLFF.

The genes are TRBV5-4 and TRBJ2-3; 7 bases align to TRBD2. CDR1 is SGHNT and CDR2 is YYREEE in the germline V gene (reference sequence). V was clipped by 0 bases and J by 4 bases; unmatched bases: 5. The CDR3 covers 15 residues. The CDR3 protein is CASSLGGRKSDTQYF. The CDR3 nucleotides read TGTGCCAGCAGCTTGGGCGGGAGAAAATCAGATACGCAGTATTTT.

This clone was observed a handful of times. The DNA for the CDR3 is TGTGCCACCAGTGCTTGGGCAGGGGCGGAAGAGCAGTACTTC. Its protein is CATSAWAGAEEQYF. V usage is TRBV24-1 and J usage is TRBJ2-7, with a tentative D call TRBD1 (6 bases). This CDR3 is built from 14 residues. V was cut by 5 bases and J by 7 bases, with 17 bases left in between. CDR1 and CDR2 (germline): KGHDR, SFDVKD.

The chain is built from TRBV28 and TRBJ1-2, with unresolved D. V was clipped by 2 bases and J by 6 bases, with 16 bases between them. The length of the CDR3 is 15 residues. Germline values: CDR1 MDHEN, CDR2 SYDVKM. The CDR3 loop reads CASSLAPSEGNGYTF. For the CDR3, the DNA is TGTGCCAGCAGTTTAGCCCCCTCAGAGGGTAATGGCTACACCTTC.

The rearrangement joins TRBV3-1 (or the pseudogene TRBV3-2) to TRBJ2-1; 7 nucleotides match TRBD2. In germline, CDR1 is LGHDT, CDR2 YNNKEL (reference sequence). The CDR3 loop spans 14 amino acids. V lost 4 bases to trimming and J lost 6 bases; unmatched junction nucleotides: 6. CDR3 in amino acids: CASSLGSGGNEQFF. In nucleotides, the CDR3 is TGTGCCAGCAGCCTTGGGTCGGGGGGCAATGAGCAGTTCTTC.

The chain combines TRBV4-1 with TRBJ2-7; no firm D call. The V and J ends lost 0 bases and 1 base respectively, with 7 bases between them. Per the germline V gene, CDR1 is MGHRA and CDR2 is YSYEKL. The CDR3 is made up of 14 amino acids. The CDR3 DNA follows: TGCGCCAGCAGCCAAGAGGTCAGGTCCTACGAGCAGTACTTC. Residues: CASSQEVRSYEQYF.

The chain combines TRBV11-2 with TRBJ2-7; TRBD2 matches 7 bases. The V and J ends lost 7 bases and 0 bases, in that order; junction bases with no gene match: 9. CDR1 is SGHAT and CDR2 is FQNNGV in the germline V gene. CDR3 length equals 15 residues. CDR3 nucleotide sequence: TGTGCCAGCACCCTCACCGGGGGGAGCTCCTACGAGCAGTACTTC. It codes for CASTLTGGSSYEQYF.

The chain uses TRBV28 and TRBJ2-7; D is possibly TRBD2 (5 bases). Trimming took off 5 bases at V and 1 base at J, with 21 bases between the two ends. This CDR3 has 17 residues. Germline CDR1 is MDHEN and CDR2 is SYDVKM. CDR3 DNA: TGTGCCAGCAGTCGCCCCCCGAGCCAGAGGAGGTCCTACGAGCAGTACTTC. It specifies CASSRPPSQRRSYEQYF.

Regarding this clone: Since the CDR3 does not end with the conserved phenylalanine or tryptophan, this likely comes from a read error. The V and J genes are TRBV7-9 and TRBJ2-4; TRBD1 is a possible D gene (7 bases). The germline gives CDR1 SEHNR, CDR2 FQNEAQ (reference sequence). Trimming took 4 bases from V and 6 from J, leaving 16 bases between them. This CDR3 is built from 15 residues. CDR3 protein: CASSSRQGLGNIQYL. In DNA, the CDR3 is TGTGCCAGCAGCTCTAGACAGGGACTGGGAAACATTCAGTACCTC.

The chain joins TRBV28 to TRBJ1-6, with D unclear. Germline V gene lookup returns CDR1 MDHEN and CDR2 SYDVKM. Trimming shortened V by 2 bases and J by 14 bases, and 10 bases separated the two germline ends. The CDR3 has 12 residues. As DNA, the CDR3 is TGTGCCAGCAGTTTACTCCACGGGTCCCTCCACTTT. Its protein product is CASSLLHGSLHF. The full variable domain, in which reference TRBV28 and TRBJ1-6 provide the parts outside the CDR3, is DVKVTQSSRYLVKRTGEKVFLECVQDMDHENMFWYRQDPGLGLRLIYFSYDVKMKEKGDIPEGYSVSREKKERFSLILESASTNQTSMYLCASSLLHGSLHFGNGTRLTVT.

In its sample, this clone was seen a few times. V gene TRBV6-5 combines with J gene TRBJ1-5; possibly TRBD1 for D (6 bases). Trimming pared 6 bases from V and 6 bases from J, leaving 18 bases between. Germline V gene lookup returns CDR1 MNHEY and CDR2 SVGAGI. CDR3 length equals 15 residues. CDR3 loop: CASRSQQGISQPQHF. CDR3 in DNA: TGTGCCAGCAGGAGCCAACAGGGTATTAGTCAGCCCCAGCATTTT.

The V and J genes are TRBV29-1 and TRBJ2-5, with D tentatively TRBD1 (5 bases). The CDR3 spans 13 residues. The ends were cut back, 3 bases at V and 0 bases at J, with 8 bases in the middle. CDR1 SQVTM and CDR2 ANQGSEA come from the germline V gene. The CDR3 DNA reads TGCAGCGTTGACAGGGCCGACCAAGAGACCCAGTACTTC. Its translation: CSVDRADQETQYF.

The rearrangement links TRBV27 to TRBJ1-4, with TRBD1 matching over 10 bases. Germline V gene lookup returns CDR1 MNHEY and CDR2 SMNVEV (reference sequence). The CDR3 extends over 15 amino acids. Germline trimming cut 5 bases from V and 8 bases from J; bases unmatched to any gene: 8. CDR3 DNA: TGTGCCAGCAGTCCGGGACAGGGGACGAGGGAAAAACTGTTTTTT. This codes for CASSPGQGTREKLFF. Full variable domain (outside the CDR3, taken from reference TRBV27 and TRBJ1-4): EAQVTQNPRYLITVTGKKLTVTCSQNMNHEYMSWYRQDPGLGLRQIYYSMNVEVTDKGDVPEGYKVSRKEKRNFPLILESPSPNQTSLYFCASSPGQGTREKLFFGSGTQLSVL.

The J gene is TRBJ2-7, the V gene TRBV28; 7 bases line up with TRBD1. The J segment lost 2 bases and the V segment lost 10 bases, leaving 5 bases of the junction unmatched. Germline V lookup: CDR1 MDHEN, CDR2 SYDVKM. The CDR3 has 12 residues. The CDR3 region has the DNA TGTGCCACAGGGACAGACGCCTACGAGCAGTACTTC. Protein product: CATGTDAYEQYF.

V usage is TRBV5-1 and J usage is TRBJ2-3, with 9 bases fitting TRBD1. The CDR3 consists of 16 residues. With V trimmed by 0 bases and J by 1 base, 3 bases remained unmatched. The V gene's germline CDR1 is SGHRS and CDR2 YFSETQ. CDR3 in amino acids: CASSLERQGGTDTQYF. The CDR3 DNA reads TGCGCCAGCAGCTTGGAGAGACAGGGGGGCACAGATACGCAGTATTTT.

The rearrangement joins TRBV6-5 to TRBJ2-1, with TRBD2 matching 8 bases. Germline assignment: CDR1 MNHEY and CDR2 SVGAGI. V lost 6 bases, J lost 4 bases, and 5 bases stayed unmatched. CDR3 length: 14 residues. The CDR3 DNA is TGTGCCAGCAGAAGCGGGGGAATTTACAATGAGCAGTTCTTC. Its translation: CASRSGGIYNEQFF.

The chain couples TRBV27 to TRBJ2-5, with D tentatively TRBD1 (5 bases). CDR1 MNHEY and CDR2 SMNVEV come from the germline V gene (reference sequence). V lost 4 bases and J lost 2, with 14 bases in between. This CDR3 is 15 amino acids long. CDR3: CASSSSSGHQETQYF. The CDR3 region has the DNA TGTGCCAGCAGTTCGTCGTCCGGACATCAAGAGACCCAGTACTTC.

This rearrangement joins TRBV4-1 to TRBJ2-1; 8 bases are a match to TRBD2. CDR1 MGHRA and CDR2 YSYEKL come from the germline V gene. CDR3 length equals 18 residues. Losses at the gene ends were 1 base for V and 1 base for J; bases not matched to a gene: 9. The CDR3 region has the DNA TGCGCCAGCAGCCAAGCCTCTCGGGGGGGATTTTCCTACAATGAGCAGTTCTTC. This encodes CASSQASRGGFSYNEQFF.

CDR3 loop: CASRLSPGQDYGYTF. The DNA of the CDR3 is TGTGCCAGCAGACTCAGCCCTGGACAGGACTATGGCTACACCTTC. This sequence joins TRBV7-8 and TRBJ1-2, with 7 nucleotides matching TRBD1. Germline V lookup: CDR1 SGHVS, CDR2 FQNEAQ. The CDR3 contains 15 residues. J gave up 3 bases and V 6 bases, and 10 bases lay outside the gene matches.

CDR3 DNA: TGTGCCAGCGTCGGGGGGGATTACAATGAGCAGTTCTTC. As protein: CASVGGDYNEQFF. The chain carries TRBV12-3 or TRBV12-4 and TRBJ2-1; 8 bases line up with TRBD2. V lost 8 bases, J lost 4 bases, and 4 bases stayed unmatched. This CDR3 is 13 amino acids long.

The chain combines TRBV11-2 with TRBJ1-2, with D hard to call. CDR3 size: 13 residues. Deletions cut 0 bases from V and 7 bases from J, with 9 bases between. Germline CDR1 reads SGHAT; CDR2 reads FQNNGV. For the CDR3, the DNA is TGTGCCAGCAGCTTAGATCGGGATACTGGCTACACCTTC. Translated, it gives CASSLDRDTGYTF.